The present entry profiles one T cell receptor (beta chain) with its context. Its antigen is unidentified. Clones were sequenced by immunoSEQ multiplex PCR, and TCRdb holds only the in-frame ones, with some missing. The data contain about 23,000 clones, about 76% of them seen just once; the ten biggest clones take up 14%. The unexposed donors gave CD4+ T cells in about 2011-2018, prior to COVID-19. After 10 to 11 days of culture, CD4+ T cells were isolated. Cultures received half-medium IL-2 refreshes on days 3 and 7. Germline V gene data show CDR1 as LNHDA and CDR2 as SQIVND (reference sequence). The CDR3 length is 14 residues. Deletions cut 3 bases from V and 1 base from J, with 9 bases between. These data originate in a study of CD4 T cells in relation to SARS-CoV-2 and coronaviruses. Study-level information: After 10 days of antigen culture, PBMC TCR beta CDR3s were sequenced. Negative control cultures got HIV-1 Nef peptides or no peptide.

Study-wide points: The cross-reactivity analysis covered only spike protein, not other viral proteins.

The source of this sequence is a human donor in good health. The chain is built from TRBV19 and TRBJ1-1, with D possibly TRBD1 on 5 matching bases. The sequencing sample was made of CD4+ T cells from PBMCs, cultured in vitro. CDR3 in amino acids: CASSIQGANTEAFF. The CDR3 nucleotides read TGTGCCAGTAGTATTCAAGGGGCGAACACTGAAGCTTTCTTT. Together with reference TRBV19 and TRBJ1-1, the CDR3 gives the full variable domain: DGGITQSPKYLFRKEGQNVTLSCEQNLNHDAMYWYRQDPGQGLRLIYYSQIVNDFQKGDIAEGYSVSREKKESFPLTVTSAQKNPTAFYLCASSIQGANTEAFFGQGTRLTVV.